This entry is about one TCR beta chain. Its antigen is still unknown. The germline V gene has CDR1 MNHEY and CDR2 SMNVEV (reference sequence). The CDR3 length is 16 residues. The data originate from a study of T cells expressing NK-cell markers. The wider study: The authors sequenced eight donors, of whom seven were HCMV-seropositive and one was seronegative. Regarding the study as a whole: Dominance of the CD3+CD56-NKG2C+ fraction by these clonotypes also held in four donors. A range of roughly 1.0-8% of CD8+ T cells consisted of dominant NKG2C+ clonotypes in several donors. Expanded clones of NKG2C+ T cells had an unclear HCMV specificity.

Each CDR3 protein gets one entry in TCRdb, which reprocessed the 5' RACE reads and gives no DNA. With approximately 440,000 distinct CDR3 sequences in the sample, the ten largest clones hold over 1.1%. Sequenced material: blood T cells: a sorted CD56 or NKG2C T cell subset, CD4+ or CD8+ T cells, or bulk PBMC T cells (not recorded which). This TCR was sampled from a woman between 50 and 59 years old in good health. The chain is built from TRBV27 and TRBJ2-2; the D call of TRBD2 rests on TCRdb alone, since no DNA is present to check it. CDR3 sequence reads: CASNPSGRSNTGELFF.